Each of the 5 T cell receptor beta chains below was sequenced from the same sample in a study of CD8+ T cells in alopecia areata. cDNA prepared by RNA extraction and subsequent reverse transcription served as the template for sequencing. The data were produced by immunoSEQ multiplex PCR, yet TCRdb's version contains in-frame clones alone and is incomplete. The data contain about 200,000 clones, just over 55% of them singletons. Sequenced material: CD8+ T cells sorted from blood. These receptors were obtained from a human donor in good health.

A remark on this clone: At the DNA level, this CDR3 is encoded by other sequences in the same sample as well. The genes are TRBV6-5 and TRBJ2-3; D assignment may be TRBD1 or TRBD2 (5 bases each). Trimming took 0 bases from V and 6 from J, leaving 7 bases between them. CDR1 is MNHEY and CDR2 is SVGAGI in the germline V gene. The CDR3 is 13 residues long. The CDR3, as DNA: TGTGCCAGCAGTTACTCGGGGACGGATACGCAGTATTTT. It yields the protein CASSYSGTDTQYF.

This chain connects TRBV6-6 to TRBJ2-7; 7 nucleotides agree with TRBD1. Germline V gene lookup returns CDR1 MNHNY and CDR2 SVGAGI (reference sequence). V shed 0 bases and J 1 base; nucleotides not matched to a gene: 6. This CDR3 spans 16 amino acids. CDR3 loop: CASSYSRTGQSYEQYF. In DNA form, the CDR3 reads TGTGCCAGCAGTTACTCGCGGACAGGCCAGTCCTACGAGCAGTACTTC.

The chain uses TRBV4-1 and TRBJ2-7, with D maybe TRBD2 (5 bases). The CDR3 totals 16 residues. Germline V gene data show CDR1 as MGHRA and CDR2 as YSYEKL. V lost 0 bases, J lost 2 bases, and 14 bases lay in between. The CDR3 region is CASSQDEAEKAYEQYF. Here the CDR3 DNA reads TGCGCCAGCAGCCAAGATGAAGCGGAGAAGGCCTACGAGCAGTACTTC.

The chain joins TRBV7-6 to TRBJ2-1; 13 bases line up with TRBD2. The CDR3 runs to 15 residues. Germline CDR1 reads SGHVS; CDR2 reads FNYEAQ. The J segment lost 7 bases and the V segment lost 5 bases, leaving 5 bases of the junction unmatched. This chain's CDR3 is CASSLGLAGVNEQFF. Here the CDR3 DNA reads TGTGCCAGCAGCCTAGGACTAGCGGGGGTTAATGAGCAGTTCTTC.

This sequence joins TRBV29-1 and TRBJ2-7, with 7 bases aligning to TRBD1. The CDR3 has 16 amino acids. The V gene end was trimmed by 3 bases and the J gene end by 4 bases; junction bases not matched to a gene: 15. Germline V lookup: CDR1 SQVTM, CDR2 ANQGSEA. The CDR3, as DNA: TGCAGCGTTGAGCAATTCTCCGGGACAGCGCTGTACGAGCAGTACTTC. Translation gives CSVEQFSGTALYEQYF.